The 22 T cell receptor beta chains presented below share a single source sample, sequenced in a study of T cell responses to AZD1222 COVID-19 vaccine. The table came from immunoSEQ multiplex PCR; TCRdb's copy has only in-frame clones and leaves some out. The sample comprises about 150,000 clones, roughly 90% of which are singletons, and 3.3% rests with the top ten. Specimen: peripheral blood, collected 28 days after the second AZD1222 dose. The receptors shown here come from an adult who received the AZD1222 COVID-19 vaccine.

This chain links TRBV7-9 with TRBJ2-7; the D is unclear. This CDR3 comprises 15 residues. V was pared by 2 bases and J by 4 bases, with 15 bases between. CDR1 is SEHNR and CDR2 is FQNEAQ in the germline V gene (reference sequence). The CDR3 DNA reads as TGTGCCAGCAGCTTATTGTCCGGAAATGGGTACGAGCAGTACTTC. It specifies CASSLLSGNGYEQYF.

The J gene is TRBJ2-1, the V gene TRBV7-3; TRBD2 matches 14 bases. In germline, CDR1 is SGHTA, CDR2 FQGTGA. The CDR3 loop spans 14 amino acids. The V and J ends lost 5 bases and 9 bases, in that order; junction bases with no gene match: 3. CDR3 DNA: TGTGCCAGCAGCCAGGGACTAGCGGGAGTTGAGCAGTTCTTC. Encoded protein: CASSQGLAGVEQFF.

This clone was picked up a small number of times. CDR3 protein: CATSRDRPKNPYEQYF. The CDR3 DNA is TGTGCCACCAGCAGAGACCGGCCGAAAAACCCCTACGAGCAGTACTTC. This rearrangement joins TRBV15 to TRBJ2-7; D not resolved. CDR1 and CDR2 from the germline V gene are LNHNV and YYDKDF (reference sequence). The CDR3 consists of 16 residues. Trimming pared 0 bases from V and 2 bases from J, leaving 14 bases between.

The gene calls are TRBV11-2 and TRBJ1-2; TRBD1 matches 8 bases. This CDR3 comprises 14 residues. From germline, CDR1 is SGHAT and CDR2 FQNNGV. V lost 5 bases and J lost 0; bases outside the gene matches: 2. The CDR3 region has the DNA TGTGCCAGCAGCCCGACAGGGGCTAACTATGGCTACACCTTC. Its protein is CASSPTGANYGYTF. The whole variable domain, filled in from reference TRBV11-2 and TRBJ1-2, reads EAGVAQSPRYKIIEKRQSVAFWCNPISGHATLYWYQQILGQGPKLLIQFQNNGVVDDSQLPKDRFSAERLKGVDSTLKIQPAKLEDSAVYLCASSPTGANYGYTFGSGTRLTVV.

The rearrangement joins TRBV9 to TRBJ2-2; TRBD1 is a possible D gene (5 bases). From germline, CDR1 is SGDLS and CDR2 YYNGEE. CDR3 length: 15 residues. V lost 0 bases and J 5 bases, leaving 11 bases between the germline ends. CDR3 bases: TGTGCCAGCAGCGTAGACCCGACAGTGACCGGGGAGCTGTTTTTT. This sequence encodes CASSVDPTVTGELFF.

This chain joins TRBV5-1 and TRBJ1-2; 10 nucleotides line up with TRBD1. Per the germline V gene, CDR1 is SGHRS and CDR2 is YFSETQ. This CDR3 has 15 amino acids. V dropped 4 bases and J dropped 6; count of bases not matched to a gene: 9. The DNA for the CDR3 is TGCGCCAGCAGCCCCACCGGGACAGGGGTAGATGGCTACACCTTC. Translated: CASSPTGTGVDGYTF.

The chain carries TRBV11-2 and TRBJ1-6; TRBD1 matches 7 bases. Germline trimming cut 1 base from V and 6 bases from J; bases unmatched to any gene: 9. This CDR3 is built from 17 residues. Germline CDR1 is SGHAT and CDR2 is FQNNGV. The CDR3 nucleotides read TGTGCCAGCAGCTTAGGGGGCGACAGGGACTTTAATTCACCCCTCCACTTT. Translation: CASSLGGDRDFNSPLHF.

This clone was detected only once. The chain is built from TRBV3-1 (or the pseudogene TRBV3-2) and TRBJ1-5; D remains ambiguous. The CDR3 length is 14 residues. Trimming cost V 4 bases and J 3 bases, with 10 bases left between them. The germline V gene has CDR1 LGHDT and CDR2 YNNKEL (reference sequence). The CDR3 DNA is TGTGCCAGCAGCCGGCGAGGGAACAATCAGCCCCAGCATTTT. It encodes CASSRRGNNQPQHF.

The V and J genes are TRBV10-1 and TRBJ2-2; D uncertain. V lost 2 bases, J lost 4 bases, and 14 bases lay in between. Germline V lookup: CDR1 WNHNN, CDR2 SYGVQD (reference sequence). The CDR3 has 16 amino acids. The CDR3 reads CASSEKSLAGTGELFF. DNA of the CDR3: TGCGCCAGCAGTGAGAAATCTCTGGCTGGCACCGGGGAGCTGTTTTTT.

This clone was recorded once. The chain joins TRBV18 to TRBJ1-2; TRBD1 agrees at 11 bases. The V segment lost 0 bases and the J segment 8 bases; nucleotides outside the gene matches: 2. Germline V gene lookup returns CDR1 KGHSH and CDR2 LQKENI. The CDR3 has 14 residues. In nucleotides, the CDR3 is TGTGCCAGCTCACCACCGGGACAGGGGGAAGGCTACACCTTC. Protein: CASSPPGQGEGYTF.

J is TRBJ1-5 and V is TRBV28, with D tentatively TRBD1 (5 bases). This CDR3 is built from 15 residues. Germline CDR1 reads MDHEN; CDR2 reads SYDVKM. Deletions cut 5 bases from V and 7 bases from J, with 18 bases between. The CDR3: CASSLQGTGMQPQHF. The CDR3 DNA sequence: TGTGCCAGCAGTCTCCAGGGTACTGGAATGCAGCCCCAGCATTTT.

This chain uses TRBV19 with TRBJ2-3; D remains unclear. This CDR3 is built from 13 residues. V dropped 7 bases and J dropped 2 bases, with 10 bases sitting between them. Looked up from germline, CDR1 is LNHDA and CDR2 is SQIVND (reference sequence). Here the CDR3 reads CASIGRHTDTQYF. CDR3 nucleotides: TGTGCCAGTATAGGCAGACACACAGATACGCAGTATTTT.

The chain employs TRBV13 and TRBJ1-4; D perhaps matches TRBD1 (5 bases). The CDR3 runs 16 residues. Trimming took 2 bases from V and 8 from J, leaving 18 bases between them. From germline, CDR1 is PRHDT and CDR2 FYEKMQ (reference sequence). The CDR3 loop is CASSLLSRGGSEKLFF. CDR3 bases: TGTGCCAGCAGCTTACTTAGCCGGGGCGGAAGCGAAAAACTGTTTTTT.

The chain employs TRBV9 and TRBJ1-5, with D possibly TRBD1 on 5 matching bases. The CDR3 totals 15 residues. CDR1 and CDR2 from the germline V gene are SGDLS and YYNGEE. V dropped 0 bases and J dropped 7 bases, with 14 bases sitting between them. The CDR3 region is CASSVEGEIGQPQHF. CDR3 nucleotides: TGTGCCAGCAGCGTAGAAGGGGAAATTGGCCAGCCCCAGCATTTT. Filled out from reference TRBV9 and TRBJ1-5, the complete variable domain reads DSGVTQTPKHLITATGQRVTLRCSPRSGDLSVYWYQQSLDQGLQFLIQYYNGEERAKGNILERFSAQQFPDLHSELNLSSLELGDSALYFCASSVEGEIGQPQHFGDGTRLSIL.

The chain carries TRBV6-1 and TRBJ1-5; D unresolved. The CDR3 consists of 14 residues. The V gene's germline CDR1 is MNHNS and CDR2 SASEGT. Trimming took 3 bases from V and 1 from J, leaving 7 bases between them. This chain's CDR3 is CASSEVSSNQPQHF. The CDR3 DNA is TGTGCCAGCAGTGAGGTGTCCAGCAATCAGCCCCAGCATTTT.

This clone was recorded once. The rearrangement links TRBV19 to TRBJ2-2, with no clear D. Trimming pared 2 bases from V and 1 base from J, leaving 8 bases between. The CDR3 is 15 residues long. The V gene's germline CDR1 is LNHDA and CDR2 SQIVND (reference sequence). CDR3 amino acids: CASSIIQQNTGELFF. The CDR3 coding sequence is TGTGCCAGTAGTATAATACAGCAGAACACCGGGGAGCTGTTTTTT.

This sequence joins TRBV7-9 and TRBJ2-1; 7 nucleotides match TRBD2. The CDR3 loop spans 15 amino acids. The V and J ends lost 5 bases and 5 bases, in that order; junction bases with no gene match: 9. The germline V gene has CDR1 SEHNR and CDR2 FQNEAQ (reference sequence). CDR3: CASSEGASGNNEQFF. The CDR3 DNA reads as TGTGCCAGCAGCGAAGGGGCTAGCGGAAACAATGAGCAGTTCTTC.

This clone came up a few times. The chain recombines TRBV29-1 with TRBJ1-2; D unresolved. Germline loops: CDR1 SQVTM, CDR2 ANQGSEA. The CDR3 consists of 11 residues. V was cut by 2 bases and J by 6 bases, with 7 bases left in between. The CDR3 here is CSVEPQDGYTF. As DNA, the CDR3 is TGCAGCGTTGAACCCCAGGATGGCTACACCTTC. The variable domain in full, with the rest retrieved from reference TRBV29-1 and TRBJ1-2, is SAVISQKPSRDICQRGTSLTIQCQVDSQVTMMFWYRQQPGQSLTLIATANQGSEATYESGFVIDKFPISRPNLTFSTLTVSNMSPEDSSIYLCSVEPQDGYTFGSGTRLTVV.

This chain connects TRBV28 to TRBJ1-4; D may be TRBD1 (5 bases). The CDR3 is 16 amino acids. Germline CDR1 MDHEN, CDR2 SYDVKM. V was clipped by 2 bases and J by 9 bases, with 19 bases between them. This CDR3 reads CASSLGAKAGRKKLFF. In DNA form, the CDR3 reads TGTGCCAGCAGTTTAGGCGCCAAGGCAGGGCGAAAAAAACTGTTTTTT.

This clone was seen only once. The chain links TRBV19 to TRBJ1-5; 7 nucleotides match TRBD1. The CDR3 spans 15 residues. The V gene's germline CDR1 is LNHDA and CDR2 SQIVND (reference sequence). The junction had 6 bases not matched to a gene; V was cut back by 7 bases and J by 0 bases. The CDR3 DNA sequence: TGTGCCAGTAAAACAGGGACAGCTAGCAATCAGCCCCAGCATTTT. Its protein product is CASKTGTASNQPQHF.

The chain joins TRBV19 to TRBJ1-5; 7 nucleotides match TRBD1. The CDR3 is 17 residues long. Germline lookup yields CDR1 LNHDA and CDR2 SQIVND (reference sequence). The V gene end was trimmed by 0 bases and the J gene end by 5 bases; junction bases not matched to a gene: 10. The CDR3 here is CASSIDQPGGADQPQHF. The CDR3 DNA reads as TGTGCCAGTAGTATAGATCAACCAGGGGGAGCGGATCAGCCCCAGCATTTT.

The chain uses TRBV11-3 and TRBJ2-3; D possibly corresponds to TRBD2 (5 bases). This CDR3 is 14 amino acids long. Germline CDR1 reads SGHNT; CDR2 reads YENEEA. Deletions cut 1 base from V and 1 base from J, with 6 bases between. CDR3: CASSLGRGTDTQYF. In DNA form, the CDR3 reads TGTGCCAGCAGCTTAGGGCGGGGCACAGATACGCAGTATTTT.